What follows is one T cell receptor (beta chain) and its context. Its antigen specificity is not known. There are no base qualities to consult, and no much larger clone falls within one base. CDR3 length: 14 amino acids, cysteine to phenylalanine. The read is trimmed to its CDR3 DNA, 42 bases read in frame from base 1. Here V drops 6 bases and J drops 0 bases, and the junction holds 4 bases not matched to any gene. CDR1 and CDR2 are drawn from the germline V gene: SGHDN, FVKESK. Libraries were constructed by the immunoSEQ multiplex PCR assay. What TCRdb holds here is the immuneACCESS table cut down to in-frame rearrangements. Part of the clones is not present; checked against another copy, under half of the missing clones reflect an unresolved V gene, and the others are unexplained. This sample has more than 90,000 clones in its table, and around 92% of those were observed once. The ten largest clones add up to more than 2% of the sample.

The data derive from a study of T cell changes during pregnancy in multiple sclerosis (dated by TCRdb to about 2019). The study in broad terms: In women with multiple sclerosis, the researchers looked at how the T cell repertoire shifted as pregnancy progressed.

The V gene is TRBV14 and the J gene is TRBJ1-1; 7 bases in the middle match TRBD1. The input for sequencing was peripheral blood, taken after pregnancy. The TCR was taken from a female donor with multiple sclerosis, enrolled in a pregnancy study. At the DNA level, the sequence is TGTGCCAGCAGTCAGACAGGGCTGAACACTGAAGCTTTCTTT. This codes for CASSQTGLNTEAFF.